Sequencing of this T cell receptor beta chain was carried out in a study of low-dose radiotherapy and immunotherapy resistance in tumors (dated by TCRdb to between 2022 and 2023). About the full investigation: Cohort 1 received 0.5 Gy per fraction every 2 weeks, with a prescribed total PTV dose of 6.5 Gy. For Cohort 2, the dose was 1 Gy per fraction given every two weeks, adding up to 13 Gy in total across 26 weeks. Every two weeks, patients got intravenous cyclophosphamide at 200 mg/m2, given one day ahead of each radiation and immunotherapy administration. Patients were given nivolumab as a 240 mg flat dose every two weeks and ipilimumab at 1 mg/kg every six weeks, with both drugs delivered intravenously. The translational analysis covered eight patients: three from the first dose cohort and the first five from the second dose cohort. Aspirin 300 mg was taken orally once daily by patients for four cycles, starting on cycle 1 day 1. Trial participants were not randomized into treatment groups.

As concerns this clonotype: The clone's antigen remains unknown. Base qualities were left out, and no much larger clone turns up one base away.

To make first-strand cDNA, Superscript III was used along with a set of TRAV- and TRBV-specific primers so that both the TCRalpha and TCRbeta chains were covered. TCRs were amplified with Phusion for approximately 21 PCR cycles, with a constant-region primer paired with the adapter attached to the V primers. The MessageAmp II aRNA Amplification Kit was used to amplify the isolated mRNA, with in vitro transcription run for more than 15 hours at 37 degrees C. The Dynabeads mRNA DIRECT Purification Kit was used to isolate the mRNA for TCR sequencing. A second approximately 23-cycle Phusion PCR added indexed Illumina adapters, and products were purified with AMPure XP beads. The original pipeline was this. Using custom Perl scripts, TCR sequences that encoded the same protein were pooled, out-of-frame sequences were dropped, and the abundance of each clonotype was calculated. Any TCR sequence supported by only a single read was excluded from analysis. Among the metrics used to describe the repertoires were Shannon entropy, Gini index, clonality, richness, and the frequency of TCRs shared between repertoires. Through fastp at Q25 and MiXCR, TCRdb rebuilt clones from the public reads, retaining in-frame beta chains. A single entry per CDR3 protein holds the most common genes and DNA from its merged rows. The V and J calls, along with clone size, are taken from TCRdb and not from the paper's own processing. Here the sample has about 9,000 distinct CDR3 sequences; approximately 69% occur a single time. In total, the top ten clones hold about 6.7% of the sample.

The donors came from RACIN, which was a single-arm phase I dose-escalation trial that paired nivolumab and ipilimumab with aspirin, low-dose cyclophosphamide and low-dose radiotherapy. Patients were eligible if they had advanced solid tumors that were TIL-negative. The CDR3, cysteine through phenylalanine, is 12 amino acids long. Only the CDR3 part of the read is kept: 36 bases, read in frame from the first base. Via the germline V gene, CDR1 is ENHRY and CDR2 SYGVKD. V loses 0 bases, J loses 8 bases, and the germline ends lie 5 bases apart. The sequence came from a human donor with advanced metastatic prostate, ovarian, gallbladder or colorectal cancer (not recorded which). This table probably holds off-target reads from a library built for another chain. In this chain, TRBV10-3 is recombined with TRBJ2-1; the D gene is not confidently resolved. The nucleotide sequence is given as TGTGCCATCAGTGAGTCGTGGGATGAGCAGTTCTTC. Its coded protein is CAISESWDEQFF.